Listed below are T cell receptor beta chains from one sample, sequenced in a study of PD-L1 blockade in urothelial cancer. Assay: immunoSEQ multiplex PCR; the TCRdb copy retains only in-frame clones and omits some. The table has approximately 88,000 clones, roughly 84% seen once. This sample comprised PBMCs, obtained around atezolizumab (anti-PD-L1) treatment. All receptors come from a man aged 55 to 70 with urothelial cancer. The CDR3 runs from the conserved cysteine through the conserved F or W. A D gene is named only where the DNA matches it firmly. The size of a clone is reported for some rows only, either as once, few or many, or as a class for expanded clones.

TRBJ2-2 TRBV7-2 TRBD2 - TGTGCCAGCAGCTGGCTTTGGACTAGCGGGGGGACGAACACCGGGGAGCTGTTTTTT CASSWLWTSGGTNTGELFF
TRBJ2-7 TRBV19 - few TGTGCCAGTACTCCCGGGACTTGGTCCTACGAGCAGTACTTC CASTPGTWSYEQYF
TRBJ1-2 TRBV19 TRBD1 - TGTGCCAGTAGGATCCGGGGACAGGGGAACTATGGCTACACCTTC CASRIRGQGNYGYTF
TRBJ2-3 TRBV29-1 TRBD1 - TGCAGCGTTGAGGGGACAGTCCCCACAGATACGCAGTATTTT CSVEGTVPTDTQYF
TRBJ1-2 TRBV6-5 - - TGTGCCAGCAGTTACCGCTCAGGGGATGGCTACACCTTC CASSYRSGDGYTF
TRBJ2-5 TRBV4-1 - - TGCGCCAGCAGCCAACCAGCGGAGCAAGAGACCCAGTACTTC CASSQPAEQETQYF
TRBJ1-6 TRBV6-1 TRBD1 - TGTGCCAGCAGCATTTGGACAGGGAACAATTCACCCCTCCACTTT CASSIWTGNNSPLHF
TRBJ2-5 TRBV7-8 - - TGTGCCAGCAGCTTCGGGGAGACCCAGTACTTC CASSFGETQYF
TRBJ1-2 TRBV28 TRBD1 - TGTGCCAGCAGTTCCGCCGGGACAGGGAGTAAGGGCTACACCTTC CASSSAGTGSKGYTF
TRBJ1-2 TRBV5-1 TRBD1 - TGCGCCAGCAGCCCAAGGACAGGGGGAAGTGGCTACACCTTC CASSPRTGGSGYTF
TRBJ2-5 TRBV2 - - TGTGCCAGCAGTAACAACGGAGCAGAGACCCAGTACTTC CASSNNGAETQYF
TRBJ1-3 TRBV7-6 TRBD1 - TGTGCCAGCAGCTCGGGACAGTCTACTGGAAACACCATATATTTT CASSSGQSTGNTIYF
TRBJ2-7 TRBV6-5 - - TGTGCCAGCAGCCGCGACAGACGATCCTACGAGCAGTACTTC CASSRDRRSYEQYF
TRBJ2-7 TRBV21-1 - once TGTGCCAGCAGCAAAGTTGCTCGGACTAGCGGGCAAGGCGAGCAGTACTTC CASSKVARTSGQGEQYF
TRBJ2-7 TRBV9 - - TGTGCCAGCAGCATCGACAGGCGGTCCTACGAGCAGTACTTC CASSIDRRSYEQYF
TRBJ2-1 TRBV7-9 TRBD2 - TGTGCCAGCAGCCCAACTCCTAGCGGGTATGAGCAGTTCTTC CASSPTPSGYEQFF
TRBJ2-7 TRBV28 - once TGTGCCAGCAGTTTTTCAGGGGCGCCCTACGAGCAGTACTTC CASSFSGAPYEQYF
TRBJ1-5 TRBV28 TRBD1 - TGTGCCAGCAGTTCCGGGACAGGGATCAATCAGCCCCAGCATTTT CASSSGTGINQPQHF
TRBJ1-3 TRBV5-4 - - TGTGCCAGCAGCCGGGAAGGGAGCTCTGGAAACACCATATATTTT CASSREGSSGNTIYF
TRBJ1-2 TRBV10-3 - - TGTGCCATCAGTGAGTCCAGGACAGCCAGGGGCTACACCTTC CAISESRTARGYTF
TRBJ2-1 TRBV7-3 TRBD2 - TGTGCCAGCAGCATCCTAGCGGGGGGGAGGGAGCAGTTCTTC CASSILAGGREQFF
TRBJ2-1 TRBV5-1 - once TGCGCCAGCAGCTTGGAAGGGGGAAGCTCCTACAATGAGCAGTTCTTC CASSLEGGSSYNEQFF
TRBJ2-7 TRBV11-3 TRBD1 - TGTGCCAGCAGCGGACAGGGGGCGCGAGGCGAGCAGTACTTC CASSGQGARGEQYF
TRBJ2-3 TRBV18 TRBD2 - TGTGCCAGCTCACCGGCGGGGGTGGGCGATACGCAGTATTTT CASSPAGVGDTQYF
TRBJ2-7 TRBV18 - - TGTGCCAGCTCACCAGCGTCATCCTACGAGCAGTACTTC CASSPASSYEQYF
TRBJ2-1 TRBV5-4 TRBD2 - TGTGCCAGCAGCCTCTATCGCGGACTAGCGGGAGGGCATGAGCAGTTCTTC CASSLYRGLAGGHEQFF
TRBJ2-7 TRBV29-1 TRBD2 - TGCAGCGTTGGGGACCCGGGACTAGCGGGAGGCTACGAGCAGTACTTC CSVGDPGLAGGYEQYF
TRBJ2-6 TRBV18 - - TGTGCCAGCTCACCATTTCAGGGTTCTGGGGCCAACGTCCTGACTTTC CASSPFQGSGANVLTF
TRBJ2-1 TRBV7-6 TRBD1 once TGTGCCAGCAGCTCACGACAGGGCCTCTACAATGAGCAGTTCTTC CASSSRQGLYNEQFF
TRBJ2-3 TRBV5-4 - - TGTGCCAGCAGCTTCATCGTAGACACTAGCACAGATACGCAGTATTTT CASSFIVDTSTDTQYF
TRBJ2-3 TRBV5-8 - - TGTGCCAGCAGCTTGGGTCCGGGGAGCACAGATACGCAGTATTTT CASSLGPGSTDTQYF
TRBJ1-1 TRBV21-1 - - TGTGCCAGCAGTAGAATAGACAGGGTGAACACTGAAGCTTTCTTT CASSRIDRVNTEAFF
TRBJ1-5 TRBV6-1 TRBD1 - TGTGCCAGCAGTGGACAGGGAGATCAGCCCCAGCATTTT CASSGQGDQPQHF
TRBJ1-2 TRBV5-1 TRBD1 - TGCGCCAGCAGCCAGGACAGGGGAGTAGGGTATGGCTACACCTTC CASSQDRGVGYGYTF
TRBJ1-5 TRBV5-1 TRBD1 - TGCGCCAGCAGACCCGGGACAGGGAATCAGCCCCAGCATTTT CASRPGTGNQPQHF
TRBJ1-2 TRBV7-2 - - TGTGCCAGCAGGTTAAATCCTTATGGCTACACCTTC CASRLNPYGYTF
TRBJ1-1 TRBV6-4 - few TGTGCCAGCAGTGATTCCTCCCGGAACACTGAAGCTTTCTTT CASSDSSRNTEAFF
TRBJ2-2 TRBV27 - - TGTGCCAGCAGTCCGACAGGAGTAAACACCGGGGAGCTGTTTTTT CASSPTGVNTGELFF
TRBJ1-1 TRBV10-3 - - TGTGCCATCAGTGAAGGGGGAGAAGGAGCTTTCTTT CAISEGGEGAFF
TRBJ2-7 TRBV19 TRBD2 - TGTGCCAGTAGTATAAAGGGACTAGCGAGAGTCTACGAGCAGTACTTC CASSIKGLARVYEQYF
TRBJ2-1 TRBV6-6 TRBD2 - TGTGCCAGCAGTTCTGCGGGGGGCGTATACAATGAGCAGTTCTTC CASSSAGGVYNEQFF
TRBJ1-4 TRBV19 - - TGTGCCAGTAGTATAGAGGGACTAGGTGAAAAACTGTTTTTT CASSIEGLGEKLFF
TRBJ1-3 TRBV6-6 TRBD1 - TGTGCCAGCAGTTCCGCGGACAGGGGTGGAAACACCATATATTTT CASSSADRGGNTIYF
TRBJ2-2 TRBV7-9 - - TGTGCCAGCAGCCGACCGACTTCCTCGAACACCGGGGAGCTGTTTTTT CASSRPTSSNTGELFF
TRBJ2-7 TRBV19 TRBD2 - TGTGCCAGTAGTAGAGGACTAGCGGGAGAGTGGGAGCAGTACTTC CASSRGLAGEWEQYF
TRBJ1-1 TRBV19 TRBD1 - TGTGCCAGTAGTATTCTCGGCCAGGGGGCGCAGAGCACTGAAGCTTTCTTT CASSILGQGAQSTEAFF
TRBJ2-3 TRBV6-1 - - TGTGCCAGCAGTGAAGTGCTCAGGGTCAGCACAGATACGCAGTATTTT CASSEVLRVSTDTQYF
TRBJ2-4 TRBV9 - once TGTGCCAGCAGCGCAGGGTTCACGGACATTCAGTACTTC CASSAGFTDIQYF
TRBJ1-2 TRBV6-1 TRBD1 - TGTGCCAGCAGTGAAGCGGGGACAGGGAACTATGGCCACACCTTC CASSEAGTGNYGHTF
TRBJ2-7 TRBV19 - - TGTGCCAGTAGTGCCCGGGACACCTTCTACGAGCAGTACTTC CASSARDTFYEQYF
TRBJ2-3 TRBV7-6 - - TGTGCCAGCAGCTTAATGGGGCGGGGTAGCGCAGATACGCAGTATTTT CASSLMGRGSADTQYF
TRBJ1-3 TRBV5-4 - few TGTGCCAGCAGCTTGGAGGCGGGGCGGATCTCTGGAAACACCATATATTTT CASSLEAGRISGNTIYF
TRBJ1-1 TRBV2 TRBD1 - TGTGCCAGCAGATACAGGGGGATGAACACTGAAGCTTTCTTT CASRYRGMNTEAFF
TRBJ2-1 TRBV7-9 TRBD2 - TGTGCCAGCAGCTCAATCCGGACTAGCGGGAGTTCCTACAATGAGCAGTTCTTC CASSSIRTSGSSYNEQFF